This TCR beta chain emerged from a study of T-cell reconstitution after alpha-beta-depleted transplantation in children (dated by TCRdb to about 2016). Broadly, across the study: The study quantitatively tracked T-cell immune reconstitution after TCRalphabeta/CD19-depleted allogeneic hematopoietic cell transplantation in children using TCR repertoire profiling.

Library preparation used PCR. The instrument given in TCRdb is Illumina HiSeq 2500. TCR library preparation used molecular barcoding, with unique molecular identifiers applied to normalize quantification of the TCRbeta repertoire. The raw public data were reprocessed by TCRdb itself: fastp quality trimming at Q25, MiXCR clonotype calling, in-frame beta chains only. Records with the same CDR3 protein are collapsed into one entry carrying the most frequent genes and DNA. In all, the sample holds 190,000 or so distinct CDR3 sequences, and more than 6.5% of those were seen once. The top ten hold more than 2.5% of the sample. This clonotype was picked up a small number of times. Its antigen is still unknown. It has no much larger one-base neighbor in the sample; base qualities were not kept. The TCR originated in a human donor who donated a stem cell graft to a child with Wiskott-Aldrich syndrome. The sequencing here drew on PBMCs from the stem cell graft donor, taken from the stem cell graft.

DNA sequence: TGCGCCAGCAGCTTGTCGATCCAGGGGCCGGGTGAAGCTTTCTTT. This gives the protein CASSLSIQGPGEAFF. The sequence is built from TRBV5-1 and TRBJ1-1; the D segment could be TRBD1, given 6 matching bases. Deletion took 1 base off V and 7 bases off J, with a span of 17 bases between the germline ends. The CDR3 runs 15 residues from the cysteine to the phenylalanine. The kept DNA is CDR3 alone, 45 bases in frame from the first base. Per the germline V gene, SGHRS is the CDR1 and YFSETQ is the CDR2.